The subject of this entry is one T cell receptor beta chain. The antigen it binds to is not known. No base quality values were provided; no much bigger clone lies one nucleotide off. Using the deep immunoSEQ assay, TCR CDR3 regions were amplified from genomic DNA by multiplex PCR. Extracted genomic DNA from each cell subset was spread evenly across all wells of several immunoSEQ 96-well plates, with each plate serving as a replicate. For sorted subsets, around 0.2 ug of genomic DNA, equivalent to 25,000 to 35,000 T cell genomes, went into each replicate PCR. Purified libraries were quantified with a Qubit 3.0 fluorometer, sized on a Bioanalyzer 2100, and re-quantified with the KAPA Library Quantification kit. Every immunoSEQ 96-well plate was sequenced on a dedicated single-read 150-cycle Illumina NextSeq 550 flow cell. The authors processed their data as follows. Because only junctional sequences without quality scores were contained in the immunoSEQ output, filtering matching that applied to full-length reads could not be performed. Sequences were annotated with PyIR, a Python wrapper for IgBLAST v1.9, using IMGT germline references to assign V/J genes and CDR3. Reads were removed for weak V/J assignments (E-value above 1e-6), missing CDR3, stop codons, out-of-frame junctions, or ambiguous translated residues. V3J clonotypes were defined as sequences sharing the same inferred V gene, J gene, and CDR3 amino acid sequence. The percentage overlap between two repertoires was calculated by dividing the number of shared unique clonotypes by the size of the smaller repertoire. Repertoire richness was assessed with RTK rarefaction, the Chao1 estimator, and Recon v2.1 estimates of unobserved clonotypes. Generation probabilities were computed with OLGA for all TCRbeta clonotypes obtained by the gDNA method from several donors. TCRdb stores this immuneACCESS table with in-frame sequences only. Part of the clones is absent; in the studies checked, under half of the shortfall reflects unresolved V genes, and no reason is known for the rest. V and J calls and clone size come straight from that table; D and trimming were deduced from the DNA. The sample table records some 2,500,000 clones; 93% of these occur just once. Of the sample, about 0.34% is held by the ten largest clones.

The donors were healthy, HIV-negative adults with no recently reported acute infections or vaccinations. All donors were Caucasian adults living in Nashville, Tennessee, USA. CD4+ T cells were enriched by magnetic negative selection; naive cells were then positively selected on CD45RA, and the negative fraction formed the memory subset. Blood was obtained by leukapheresis, after which PBMCs were separated by Ficoll-Histopaque density gradient centrifugation and cryopreserved in liquid nitrogen vapor phase. Analytical flow cytometry was used to check the purity and quantity of every magnetically sorted T cell population. Genomic DNA was isolated from each sorted fraction and quantified by UV absorbance on a Nanodrop 2000c. The data derive from a study of shared clonotypes between healthy human individuals (TCRdb year 2020). Broadly, across the study: The cohort included three men and two women between 18 and 49 years of age. Each donor's leukapheresis produced roughly between roughly 0.85 and 10 billion PBMCs. To increase sequencing depth and limit assay-specific biases, different laboratories used diverse techniques to prepare libraries and sequence TCR repertoires. The study deeply sequenced blood TCR repertoires of about 5 healthy adults to estimate repertoire size and the extent of clonotype sharing between individuals. For each donor, CD4 naive and CD4 memory were each run on three plates, CD8 naive on two plates, and CD8 memory on one plate. Study-wide findings and limitations: Based on pairwise subsampling, the degree of clonotype sharing among donors was expected to be affected by sequencing depth. Sampling was restricted to blood, and TCR repertoires in tissue are likely to differ from TCR repertoires in blood. When a handful of donors were compared, the shared fraction of clonotypes was about 5.5% for naive CD4, approximately 3.3% for naive CD8, roughly 2.3% for memory CD4, and 0.4% for memory CD8. Compared with non-shared clonotypes, the clonotypes found in all four sorted-subset donors had higher generation probabilities. Larger estimated clonotype richness was generally found for naive subsets than for memory subsets. Even with the large sequencing depth, rarefaction of the sorted-subset datasets indicated that sequencing was incomplete. The small number of donors limited the genetic and exposure-history diversity represented.

The germline V gene gives CDR1 as SGHVS and CDR2 as FNYEAQ. Including the terminal cysteine and phenylalanine, the CDR3 comprises 15 residues. The only DNA kept is the CDR3, 45 bases in frame from the first base. Ends trimmed: V by 4 bases, J by 4 bases; bases unmatched to a gene: 8. This sequence uses TRBV7-6 and TRBJ2-7; the central 9 bases match TRBD2. Sequencing was performed on naive CD4+ T cells from PBMCs. Taken with the paper, the label for cell subset or site translates to: CD45RA+ positively selected. This TCR came from a young man in good health. Some clones in this sample may be carry-over from other donors' samples. CDR3 protein: CASSSGTSFVYEQYF. The DNA sequence is given as TGTGCCAGCAGCTCCGGGACTAGCTTTGTGTACGAGCAGTACTTC.